Below are 21 T cell receptor beta chains sequenced from a single sample in a study of patients and donors after allogeneic stem cell transplantation. TCRdb called the RT-PCR reads again in MiXCR, with one record for every CDR3 protein. The profile covers 800,000 to 1,000,000 distinct CDR3 sequences, with under 20% appearing a single time and around 6% taken by the ten largest. The material sequenced was blood, either unsorted or a sorted T cell fraction (not recorded which). The receptors were sampled from a human donor who was either an allogeneic HSCT recipient or a stem cell or donor lymphocyte infusion donor (not recorded which). It is not recorded whose cells these are; they may come from a transplant donor.

This sequence joins TRBV27 and TRBJ1-5; no reliable D call. Trimming shortened V by 2 bases and J by 4 bases, and 6 bases separated the two germline ends. There are 13 residues in the CDR3. CDR1 is MNHEY, CDR2 SMNVEV, per germline (reference sequence). The DNA for the CDR3 is TGTGCCAGCAGTTTAAGGCAGAATCAGCCCCAGCATTTT. Residues: CASSLRQNQPQHF.

The gene calls are TRBV4-1 and TRBJ2-5, with a weak D call TRBD1 (5 bases). Germline CDR1 is MGHRA and CDR2 is YSYEKL. The length of the CDR3 is 14 residues. Trimming removed 0 bases from V and 2 bases from J, with 7 bases in between. Written as DNA, the CDR3 is TGCGCCAGCAGCCAAGACAGGGATCAAGAGACCCAGTACTTC. This translates into CASSQDRDQETQYF.

J is TRBJ2-3 and V is TRBV20-1, with TRBD2 identical over 12 bases. CDR1 and CDR2 (germline): DFQATT, SNEGSKA (reference sequence). Trimming at V came to 4 bases and at J to 4 bases, leaving 9 bases not matched to a gene. The CDR3 sequence is 16 residues long. The CDR3 coding sequence is TGCAGTGCTACGGTGACTAGCGGGAGTTGGGCAGATACGCAGTATTTT. It yields the protein CSATVTSGSWADTQYF.

The J gene is TRBJ2-1, the V gene TRBV20-1; 8 bases are a match to TRBD2. The CDR3 sequence is 15 residues long. Germline CDR1 is DFQATT and CDR2 is SNEGSKA (reference sequence). J lost 0 bases, V lost 1 base, and 2 bases had no gene match. The chain's CDR3 is CSARASGGSYNEQFF. The CDR3 region has the DNA TGCAGTGCTAGAGCCAGCGGGGGCTCCTACAATGAGCAGTTCTTC.

The rearrangement joins TRBV7-8 to TRBJ2-7; a weak D match, TRBD2 (7 bases). Trimming removed 1 base at V and 2 bases at J, with 15 bases between. The germline CDR1 and CDR2 sequences are SGHVS and FQNEAQ. The CDR3 totals 16 residues. CDR3 bases: TGTGCCAGCAGCTTAGTGGGGGGGCCAGGGCCCTACGAGCAGTACTTC. It is translated as CASSLVGGPGPYEQYF.

The chain carries TRBV12-3 or TRBV12-4 and TRBJ2-3; 11 nucleotides align to TRBD2. The J segment lost 0 bases and the V segment lost 6 bases, leaving 2 bases of the junction unmatched. There are 15 residues in the CDR3. The CDR3, as DNA: TGTGCCAGCAGGACTAGCGGGAAAAGCACAGATACGCAGTATTTT. Translation: CASRTSGKSTDTQYF.

The sample holds many counts of this clonotype. This chain links TRBV12-3 or TRBV12-4 with TRBJ2-3; 13 bases fit TRBD2. The CDR3 is 17 amino acids. Trimming removed 3 bases from V and 5 bases from J; junction bases left unmatched: 8. The CDR3 region has the DNA TGTGCCAGCAGTTTCCCGACTAGCGGGAGGTCGGTAGATACGCAGTATTTT. Translated: CASSFPTSGRSVDTQYF.

This clonotype was seen a handful of times. The rearrangement uses TRBV5-6 and TRBJ2-7; 7 bases align to TRBD2. The CDR3 spans 17 residues. Germline V lookup: CDR1 SGHDT, CDR2 YYEEEE. Germline trimming cut 4 bases from V and 4 bases from J; bases unmatched to any gene: 17. The CDR3 protein is CASSLDGVERGLYEQYF. The CDR3 bases are TGTGCCAGCAGCCTCGATGGTGTCGAGCGGGGTCTTTACGAGCAGTACTTC.

The chain recombines TRBV7-3 with TRBJ2-1; perhaps TRBD2 as D (5 bases). Trimming left V 2 bases short and J 0 bases short, with 14 bases between. The CDR3 totals 17 residues. Germline values: CDR1 SGHTA, CDR2 FQGTGA. CDR3 sequence (DNA): TGTGCCAGCAGCTTACCGAGGCTAGCTACCTCCTACAATGAGCAGTTCTTC. Amino acids: CASSLPRLATSYNEQFF.

This clonotype was seen a handful of times. V is TRBV24-1 and J is TRBJ2-3, with D maybe TRBD2 (5 bases). The CDR3 extends over 15 amino acids. Germline CDR1 and CDR2: KGHDR and SFDVKD. V lost 4 bases to trimming and J lost 6 bases, with 16 bases between them. The CDR3: CATSDPRTVTDTQYF. CDR3 sequence (DNA): TGTGCCACCAGTGACCCCCGGACTGTGACGGATACGCAGTATTTT.

The V call is TRBV12-3 or TRBV12-4, the J call TRBJ2-5, with 7 bases that match TRBD2. The CDR3 is made up of 14 amino acids. The J segment lost 2 bases and the V segment lost 6 bases, leaving 6 bases of the junction unmatched. DNA of the CDR3: TGTGCCAGCAGGAAGCGGGGAGCTCAAGAGACCCAGTACTTC. Amino acid sequence: CASRKRGAQETQYF.

The chain links TRBV18 to TRBJ2-3; D is uncertain. Germline CDR1 and CDR2: KGHSH and LQKENI. V lost 6 bases and J 6 bases, leaving 19 bases between the germline ends. This CDR3 spans 15 amino acids. Here the CDR3 reads CASSQTYLKLDTQYF. The CDR3, as DNA: TGTGCCAGCTCTCAAACCTACCTAAAATTGGATACGCAGTATTTT.

This clonotype appeared many times. The V call is TRBV27, the J call TRBJ2-2; D not certain. Germline CDR1 MNHEY, CDR2 SMNVEV (reference sequence). The CDR3 length is 12 residues. The germline V and J ends were trimmed by 6 bases and 1 base, with 3 bases remaining between them. CDR3 protein: CASRWNTGELFF. The CDR3 nucleotides are TGTGCCAGCAGATGGAACACCGGGGAGCTGTTTTTT.

Of note for this clonotype: The junction differs from germline at one of its ends, possibly a read error. The chain joins TRBV6-5 to TRBJ2-5; 8 nucleotides agree with TRBD2. The length of the CDR3 is 15 residues. CDR1 and CDR2 from the germline V gene are MNHEY and SVGAGI. The CDR3 here is CASTYRGGRQETQYF. DNA for the CDR3: TGTGCCAGCACTTACCGGGGGGGGCGCCAGGAGACCCAGTACTTC.

This clonotype occurred a few times. CDR3 protein: CASAQGRSPLHF. CDR3 in DNA: TGTGCCAGCGCTCAGGGGCGTTCACCCCTCCACTTT. The rearrangement joins TRBV2 to TRBJ1-6, with D possibly TRBD1 on 6 matching bases. The ends were cut back, 8 bases at V and 9 bases at J, with 11 bases in the middle. The CDR3 contains 12 residues. Germline V gene sequence: CDR1 SNHLY, CDR2 FYNNEI.

This clonotype was seen a few times. This sequence joins TRBV6-5 and TRBJ1-3; the D is unclear. The V end lost 0 bases, the J end lost 1 base, and 13 bases lay between the germline ends. Germline lookup yields CDR1 MNHEY and CDR2 SVGAGI. This CDR3 comprises 17 residues. CDR3 sequence: CASSYSKGRISGNTIYF. CDR3 nucleotides: TGTGCCAGCAGTTACTCGAAAGGGAGAATTTCTGGAAACACCATATATTTT.

CDR3 nucleotides: TGTGCCAGCATCATGGGGGGAAGACTCACAGATACGCAGTATTTT. Translation gives CASIMGGRLTDTQYF. This rearrangement joins TRBV2 to TRBJ2-3; D perhaps matches TRBD2 (6 bases). The CDR3 loop spans 15 amino acids. The germline V gene encodes CDR1 SNHLY and CDR2 FYNNEI. Trimming shortened V by 7 bases and J by 2 bases, and 16 bases separated the two germline ends.

V is TRBV18 and J is TRBJ2-1, with TRBD1 matching over 8 bases. The junction had 5 bases not matched to a gene; V was cut back by 2 bases and J by 8 bases. This CDR3 is 14 amino acids long. Germline loops: CDR1 KGHSH, CDR2 LQKENI. This chain's CDR3 is CASSPRDRWDEQFF. The CDR3 DNA sequence: TGTGCCAGCTCACCAAGGGACAGGTGGGATGAGCAGTTCTTC.

This chain links TRBV24-1 with TRBJ1-2; D is unresolved. V was cut by 2 bases and J by 5 bases, with 11 bases left in between. CDR1 is KGHDR, CDR2 SFDVKD, per germline. The CDR3 contains 14 residues. This chain's CDR3 is CATSDSGRNYGYTF. The CDR3 DNA sequence: TGTGCCACCAGTGATTCCGGACGGAATTATGGCTACACCTTC.

This clonotype has only a few counts. The rearrangement joins TRBV9 to TRBJ1-6; 7 bases match TRBD1. This CDR3 region has 16 residues. Germline V CDR1 and CDR2: SGDLS, YYNGEE. Trimming took 0 bases from V and 4 from J; bases not matched to a gene: 4. The CDR3 loop is CASSVGDSYYNSPLHF. DNA of the CDR3: TGTGCCAGCAGCGTAGGGGACAGTTATTATAATTCACCCCTCCACTTT.

In this sample, this clonotype turned up a few times. The chain recombines TRBV28 with TRBJ1-1, with a possible D match to TRBD1 (6 bases). CDR3 length: 15 residues. V lost 6 bases to trimming and J lost 3 bases, with 17 bases between them. Germline V gene sequence: CDR1 MDHEN, CDR2 SYDVKM. CDR3 in amino acids: CASRETGRGDTEAFF. The CDR3 DNA follows: TGTGCCAGCAGAGAAACAGGGAGGGGAGACACTGAAGCTTTCTTT. Full variable domain (missing parts from reference TRBV28 and TRBJ1-1): DVKVTQSSRYLVKRTGEKVFLECVQDMDHENMFWYRQDPGLGLRLIYFSYDVKMKEKGDIPEGYSVSREKKERFSLILESASTNQTSMYLCASRETGRGDTEAFFGQGTRLTVV.